The 28 T cell receptor beta chains below were found in one sample sequenced in a study of T cells after yellow fever vaccination. TCRdb passed the 5' RACE reads through MiXCR, listing each CDR3 protein once. The sample shows about 340,000 distinct CDR3 sequences, 8.7% of them seen only once. Sequences were derived from PBMCs, sampled on the day of the first yellow fever vaccination. Source of these receptors: a man aged 18 to 35 who received the YFV17D yellow fever vaccine.

The J gene is TRBJ2-5, the V gene TRBV7-2; D possibly uses TRBD1 or TRBD2 (5 bases each). The CDR3 loop spans 14 amino acids. With 5 bases removed from V and 4 bases from J, the gap between germline ends came to 14 bases. Germline values: CDR1 SGHTA, CDR2 FQGNSA. DNA of the CDR3: TGTGCCAGCAGCCGAGGGGTCGGCGTAGAGACCCAGTACTTC. It specifies CASSRGVGVETQYF. Looking up the rest from reference TRBV7-2 and TRBJ2-5 gives the full variable domain: GAGVSQSPSNKVTEKGKDVELRCDPISGHTALYWYRQSLGQGLEFLIYFQGNSAPDKSGLPSDRFSAERTGGSVSTLTIQRTQQEDSAVYLCASSRGVGVETQYFGPGTRLLVL.

Only a few counts were recorded for this clonotype. V gene TRBV5-6 combines with J gene TRBJ1-6; unclear D gene. V was trimmed by 1 base and J by 9 bases, leaving 8 bases between them. Germline V CDR1 and CDR2: SGHDT, YYEEEE. The CDR3 contains 13 residues. The CDR3 region has the DNA TGTGCCAGCAGCTTGTCCGTGAGTTCACCCCTCCACTTT. Translating gives CASSLSVSSPLHF.

This sequence joins TRBV12-3 or TRBV12-4 and TRBJ1-4; D remains ambiguous. V was clipped by 5 bases and J by 0 bases, with 10 bases between them. The CDR3 runs 15 residues. The CDR3 protein is CASSLRLSTNEKLFF. DNA for the CDR3: TGTGCCAGCAGTCTACGACTGTCAACTAATGAAAAACTGTTTTTT.

The chain uses TRBV5-1 and TRBJ2-5, with D perhaps matching TRBD2 (7 bases). The germline CDR1 and CDR2 sequences are SGHRS and YFSETQ. CDR3 size: 14 residues. Trimming shortened V by 0 bases and J by 7 bases, and 13 bases separated the two germline ends. The CDR3: CASSLGRGLGTQYF. As DNA, the CDR3 is TGCGCCAGCAGCTTGGGGCGGGGGCTTGGGACCCAGTACTTC.

This clonotype was seen more than once but under ten times. The chain uses TRBV7-2 and TRBJ2-2; no clear D gene. V was pared by 5 bases and J by 5 bases, with 9 bases between. The CDR3 loop spans 13 amino acids. CDR1 and CDR2 (germline): SGHTA, FQGNSA. The CDR3 protein is CASSPLRTGELFF. CDR3 nucleotides: TGTGCCAGCAGCCCCCTTCGTACCGGGGAGCTGTTTTTT.

This clonotype showed up just a few times. The chain employs TRBV11-1 and TRBJ2-1; 9 bases fit TRBD2. The V and J ends lost 1 base and 0 bases, in that order; junction bases with no gene match: 13. CDR1 and CDR2 from the germline V gene are SGHAT and FQDESV (reference sequence). There are 20 residues in the CDR3. The CDR3 protein is CASSLGVAGAGGSSYNEQFF. In DNA form, the CDR3 reads TGTGCCAGCAGCTTAGGGGTAGCGGGGGCAGGCGGGAGCTCCTACAATGAGCAGTTCTTC.

Only a few counts were recorded for this clonotype. The chain joins TRBV12-3 or TRBV12-4 to TRBJ2-2; no clear D. V lost 6 bases and J 4 bases, leaving 6 bases between the germline ends. This CDR3 has 12 residues. In nucleotides, the CDR3 is TGTGCCAGCAGAACACGCACCGGGGAGCTGTTTTTT. As protein: CASRTRTGELFF.

The sample holds a few counts of this clonotype. The rearrangement uses TRBV7-9 and TRBJ1-6; maybe TRBD1 (6 bases). The CDR3 runs to 14 residues. Trimming stripped 5 bases from V and 7 bases from J, with 12 bases between. The germline CDR1 and CDR2 sequences are SEHNR and FQNEAQ (reference sequence). This CDR3 reads CASSQGLSNSPLHF. CDR3 sequence (DNA): TGTGCCAGCAGCCAGGGGTTAAGCAATTCACCCCTCCACTTT.

This clonotype has more than one count but fewer than ten. The chain links TRBV4-2 to TRBJ2-5; maybe TRBD2 (7 bases). The CDR3 is made up of 16 amino acids. V lost 4 bases and J lost 4, with 19 bases in between. The germline CDR1 and CDR2 sequences are LGHNA and YNFKEQ. The CDR3 coding sequence is TGTGCCAGCAGCCGGATAGGGGGGGGGCTATCAGAGACCCAGTACTTC. It yields the protein CASSRIGGGLSETQYF.

This chain joins TRBV24-1 and TRBJ2-1; D unresolved. The ends were cut back, 4 bases at V and 5 bases at J, with 14 bases in the middle. CDR1 KGHDR and CDR2 SFDVKD come from the germline V gene. CDR3 length equals 15 residues. The CDR3 bases are TGTGCCACCAGTGAACCGTCGACCCTAGACAATGAGCAGTTCTTC. This gives the protein CATSEPSTLDNEQFF.

This clonotype was counted ten times or more. V usage is TRBV7-9 and J usage is TRBJ1-1; no clear D gene. Germline-derived CDR1 and CDR2 are SEHNR and FQNEAQ (reference sequence). V shed 2 bases and J shed 0 bases, with 4 bases lying between them. The CDR3 has 13 amino acids. CDR3 in DNA: TGTGCCAGCAGCTTAACAATGAACACTGAAGCTTTCTTT. This encodes CASSLTMNTEAFF.

The genes are TRBV5-1 and TRBJ2-5; 10 nucleotides agree with TRBD2. This CDR3 is 16 amino acids long. J gave up 2 bases and V 4 bases, and 8 bases lay outside the gene matches. CDR1 and CDR2 (germline): SGHRS, YFSETQ. The CDR3 coding sequence is TGCGCCAGCAGCCAGACAAAAGCGGGGGGGCAAGAGACCCAGTACTTC. It encodes CASSQTKAGGQETQYF.

The V call is TRBV5-1, the J call TRBJ1-4; 7 nucleotides align to TRBD1. The CDR3 consists of 17 residues. After removal of 0 bases from V and 6 bases from J, the junction contained 11 bases not matched to a gene. Looked up from germline, CDR1 is SGHRS and CDR2 is YFSETQ. The CDR3 nucleotides read TGCGCCAGCAGCTTGGGGGCCCCGGGCAGGGGGTATGAAAAACTGTTTTTT. It translates to CASSLGAPGRGYEKLFF. Looking up the rest from reference TRBV5-1 and TRBJ1-4 gives the full variable domain: KAGVTQTPRYLIKTRGQQVTLSCSPISGHRSVSWYQQTPGQGLQFLFEYFSETQRNKGNFPGRFSGRQFSNSRSEMNVSTLELGDSALYLCASSLGAPGRGYEKLFFGSGTQLSVL.

The rearrangement joins TRBV7-8 to TRBJ1-1, with D possibly TRBD1 on 6 matching bases. V gave up 5 bases and J gave up 3 bases, with 13 bases separating them. Germline CDR1 SGHVS, CDR2 FQNEAQ. The CDR3 runs 14 residues. This CDR3 is CASSPQGRDTEAFF. Here the CDR3 DNA reads TGTGCCAGCAGCCCTCAGGGGAGGGACACTGAAGCTTTCTTT.

The chain uses TRBV4-2 and TRBJ2-1, with D unresolved. The germline V gene has CDR1 LGHNA and CDR2 YNFKEQ. The V end was cut by 11 bases, the J end by 3 bases, with 14 bases between. There are 13 residues in the CDR3. This chain's CDR3 is CAAAASNYNEQFF. DNA of the CDR3: TGTGCCGCGGCGGCTAGTAACTACAATGAGCAGTTCTTC.

The chain has TRBV12-3 or TRBV12-4 and TRBJ1-5, with TRBD1 as a possible D gene (5 bases). The CDR3 has 15 residues. V lost 4 bases, J lost 0 bases, and 10 bases lay in between. The CDR3 loop is CASSSGADSNQPQHF. The CDR3 DNA follows: TGTGCCAGCAGTTCCGGGGCAGATAGCAATCAGCCCCAGCATTTT.

The rearrangement joins TRBV4-1 to TRBJ1-1; D not certain. Trimming removed 4 bases at V and 0 bases at J, with 12 bases between. The CDR3 length is 15 residues. CDR1 MGHRA and CDR2 YSYEKL come from the germline V gene. The CDR3 region is CASSPSSHMNTEAFF. As DNA, the CDR3 is TGCGCCAGCAGCCCTTCGAGTCATATGAACACTGAAGCTTTCTTT.

The CDR3: CASSLIPADTQYF. The DNA of the CDR3 is TGTGCCAGCAGCCTGATCCCCGCAGATACGCAGTATTTT. This chain uses TRBV5-4 with TRBJ2-3; no definite D call. This CDR3 spans 13 amino acids. V lost 4 bases and J 4 bases, leaving 10 bases between the germline ends. Per the germline V gene, CDR1 is SGHNT and CDR2 is YYREEE (reference sequence).

This clonotype was observed a few times. The chain joins TRBV12-3 or TRBV12-4 to TRBJ2-2; 9 bases are a match to TRBD1. The length of the CDR3 is 20 residues. J was trimmed by 0 bases and V by 3 bases; bases with no gene match: 14. This CDR3 is CASSFELGQGLGANTGELFF. CDR3 nucleotides: TGTGCCAGCAGTTTTGAACTAGGACAGGGGTTAGGAGCGAACACCGGGGAGCTGTTTTTT.

This chain uses TRBV12-3 or TRBV12-4 with TRBJ2-3; D unresolved. This CDR3 contains 14 residues. The V gene lost 3 bases and the J gene lost 2 bases, with 9 bases spanning the gap. The CDR3 loop is CASSLLGLTDTQYF. The CDR3 coding sequence is TGTGCCAGCAGTTTGCTCGGGCTCACAGATACGCAGTATTTT.

The rearrangement joins TRBV5-1 to TRBJ1-2, with D unclear. This CDR3 is 13 amino acids long. Germline V gives CDR1 SGHRS, CDR2 YFSETQ. V was shortened by 7 bases and J by 3 bases, with 13 bases between the two germline ends. The DNA of the CDR3 is TGCGCCAGCCACTACGGACGGGACTATGGCTACACCTTC. Its protein product is CASHYGRDYGYTF.

The CDR3 is CASSFQTDNTEAFF. CDR3 DNA sequence: TGCGCCAGCAGCTTCCAGACTGATAACACTGAAGCTTTCTTT. V and J are TRBV5-1 and TRBJ1-1; the D is unclear. The CDR3 sequence is 14 residues long. V shed 2 bases and J shed 2 bases, with 10 bases lying between them. Germline V gives CDR1 SGHRS, CDR2 YFSETQ.

This clonotype was observed at least ten times. The V and J genes are TRBV11-2 and TRBJ2-7; D not resolved. Germline V gene sequence: CDR1 SGHAT, CDR2 FQNNGV. V lost 1 base to trimming and J lost 8 bases, with 12 bases between them. The CDR3 is 13 amino acids. The CDR3 DNA sequence: TGTGCCAGCAGCTTAGGTCTAACTTATAAGCAGTACGTC. Protein: CASSLGLTYKQYV.

V usage is TRBV27 and J usage is TRBJ2-2, with 10 nucleotides matching TRBD1. The CDR3 is made up of 14 amino acids. The V gene end was trimmed by 6 bases and the J gene end by 6 bases; junction bases not matched to a gene: 4. Germline V gene sequence: CDR1 MNHEY, CDR2 SMNVEV (reference sequence). CDR3 DNA sequence: TGTGCCAGCAGGCCCGGGACAGGGGCCGGGGAGCTGTTTTTT. It specifies CASRPGTGAGELFF.

The chain uses TRBV5-1 and TRBJ2-7; 8 positions match TRBD1. The J segment lost 3 bases and the V segment lost 4 bases, leaving 9 bases of the junction unmatched. The CDR3 sequence is 15 residues long. Germline assignment: CDR1 SGHRS and CDR2 YFSETQ. DNA for the CDR3: TGCGCCAGCAGCCCCGAACGGGACAGGATCTACGAGCAGTACGTC. It specifies CASSPERDRIYEQYV.

This clonotype was seen a few times. The chain recombines TRBV5-1 with TRBJ1-1, with D unclear. The CDR3 length is 14 residues. V lost 5 bases and J 3 bases, leaving 14 bases between the germline ends. Germline loops: CDR1 SGHRS, CDR2 YFSETQ. Written as DNA, the CDR3 is TGCGCCAGCAGTATTGCCTTTGGGGACACTGAAGCTTTCTTT. Encoded protein: CASSIAFGDTEAFF.

This clonotype appeared a few times. In DNA form, the CDR3 reads TGTGCCATCAGTGCCGTATCGGATACGCAGTATTTT. Translation: CAISAVSDTQYF. V is TRBV10-3 and J is TRBJ2-3, with no clear D. The CDR3 has 12 residues. CDR1 ENHRY and CDR2 SYGVKD come from the germline V gene. The germline V and J ends were trimmed by 4 bases and 6 bases, with 8 bases remaining between them.

This clonotype was detected a few times. CDR3 nucleotides: TGCAGTGCCAGTAAGGGCGATACGCAGTATTTT. Protein product: CSASKGDTQYF. This chain connects TRBV20-1 to TRBJ2-3; D unresolved. The CDR3 has 11 residues. Germline V CDR1 and CDR2: DFQATT, SNEGSKA (reference sequence). Deletions cut 6 bases from V and 6 bases from J, with 10 bases between.